The clone carrying this T cell receptor beta chain has at least ten counts. V lost 1 base and J 10 bases, leaving 8 bases between the germline ends. The CDR3 runs to 13 residues. Germline CDR1 is LGHNA and CDR2 is YSLEER. This entry belongs to a study of T-cell reconstitution after alpha-beta-depleted transplantation in children. As it was prepared, the TCRbeta library received unique molecular identifiers. TCRdb independently ran MiXCR on the PCR reads; one entry per CDR3 protein. The top ten hold 15% to 20% of the sample, which has 85,000 to 120,000 distinct CDR3 sequences, roughly 7.6% seen once. This rearrangement joins TRBV4-3 to TRBJ1-6; D might be TRBD1 (5 bases). Specimen: PBMCs, collected before TCRalphabeta/CD19-depleted stem cell transplant. This TCR was sampled from a boy aged 2-15 years with acute lymphoblastic leukemia, due to receive a stem cell transplant. CDR3 sequence reads: CASSQGGSSPLHF. CDR3 coding DNA: TGCGCCAGCAGCCAAGGGGGGTCCTCACCCCTCCACTTT.